The clone carrying this TCR beta chain is a singleton in its sample. The antigen is undetermined. Clones were sequenced by immunoSEQ multiplex PCR, and TCRdb holds only the in-frame ones, with some missing. Here the sample spans some 41,000 clones, around 90% being singletons. CDR3 length: 15 residues. V shed 5 bases and J 5 bases; nucleotides not matched to a gene: 10. The V gene's germline CDR1 is SGHNT and CDR2 YYREEE (reference sequence). The source of the sample is a study of PD-1 blockade in classical Hodgkin lymphoma. About the study: Nivolumab was given intravenously to patients at 3 mg/kg every 2 weeks.

The study's findings and limits: A significant rise in TCR diversity was seen by C4D1 for CD4+ cells but not for CD8+ cells. Baseline TCR diversity was reportedly lower in newly diagnosed patients than healthy donors. Partial responders and progressors had significantly lower baseline TCR diversity.

Every patient was affected by relapse after autologous stem cell transplantation, while exposure to brentuximab vedotin was not uniform. The source material was peripheral blood mononuclear cells (PBMCs), sampled before the second cycle of nivolumab. This clonotype was obtained from a human donor with classical Hodgkin lymphoma. The V and J genes are TRBV5-4 and TRBJ2-5; TRBD1 matches at 9 bases. Here the CDR3 DNA reads TGTGCCAGCAGACGCTGGACAGGGGATATGGAGACCCAGTACTTC. Its protein product is CASRRWTGDMETQYF.